This entry lists 9 T cell receptor beta chains sequenced from one sample in a study of CD8 T cells in ankylosing spondylitis. Study-level findings and limits: Seemingly distinctive of ankylosing spondylitis blood was a TCR beta motif formed by eight highly homologous variants.

TCRdb analysed the 5' RACE reads with MiXCR anew, one entry per CDR3 protein. The table includes 700,000 to 850,000 distinct CDR3 sequences, about 12% detected once. Their specific antigens are unknown. The sequenced sample was blood, either unsorted or a sorted T cell fraction (not recorded which). The source of these receptors is a male donor with ankylosing spondylitis.

This clonotype appeared a few times. This chain joins TRBV7-8 and TRBJ1-6, with TRBD1 matching 7 bases. Germline CDR1 reads SGHVS; CDR2 reads FQNEAQ. J lost 3 bases, V lost 5 bases, and 7 bases had no gene match. CDR3 length equals 16 residues. CDR3 DNA: TGTGCCAGCAGCACAAACAGGGGTGGCTATAATTCACCCCTCCACTTT. This translates into CASSTNRGGYNSPLHF.

The rearrangement links TRBV4-2 to TRBJ2-2; TRBD2 aligns across 9 bases. CDR3 length: 17 residues. Germline V gives CDR1 LGHNA, CDR2 YNFKEQ. The J segment lost 6 bases and the V segment lost 0 bases, leaving 8 bases of the junction unmatched. The CDR3 is CASSQDRGGRGAGELFF. CDR3 DNA: TGTGCCAGCAGCCAAGATCGGGGCGGGAGGGGCGCCGGGGAGCTGTTTTTT.

This clonotype was counted at least ten times. The chain uses TRBV20-1 and TRBJ1-1, with D possibly TRBD1 on 5 matching bases. The CDR3 contains 13 residues. Germline values: CDR1 DFQATT, CDR2 SNEGSKA (reference sequence). Trimming removed 6 bases at V and 0 bases at J, with 11 bases between. In DNA, the CDR3 is TGCAGTGCCCGAGGGACGTTGAACACTGAAGCTTTCTTT. Translation: CSARGTLNTEAFF.

This chain uses TRBV18 with TRBJ1-3; D gene uncertain. V dropped 2 bases and J dropped 3 bases, with 5 bases sitting between them. CDR1 and CDR2 (germline): KGHSH, LQKENI. The CDR3 length is 13 residues. The CDR3 sequence is CASSPGNGNTIYF. CDR3 bases: TGTGCCAGCTCACCAGGGAATGGAAACACCATATATTTT.

This clonotype was observed a few times. This chain uses TRBV6-2 or TRBV6-3 with TRBJ2-1, with D perhaps TRBD1 (6 bases). This CDR3 is 13 amino acids long. Between the trimmed V and J ends, which lost 6 bases and 4 bases, there was a span of 10 bases. Germline CDR1 and CDR2: MNHEY and SVGEGT. The CDR3 DNA is TGTGCCAGCAGAAGGACAGCATACAATGAGCAGTTCTTC. It translates to CASRRTAYNEQFF.

Many counts were recorded for this clonotype. The V and J genes are TRBV5-1 and TRBJ1-1, with no clear D. V lost 2 bases and J 0 bases, leaving 8 bases between the germline ends. The CDR3 covers 14 residues. Germline loops: CDR1 SGHRS, CDR2 YFSETQ. CDR3 region: CASSFGGMNTEAFF. The CDR3 coding sequence is TGCGCCAGCAGCTTTGGAGGGATGAACACTGAAGCTTTCTTT.

This chain links TRBV27 with TRBJ2-7, with D maybe TRBD2 (6 bases). This CDR3 spans 15 amino acids. The ends were cut back, 5 bases at V and 8 bases at J, with 22 bases in the middle. The V gene's germline CDR1 is MNHEY and CDR2 SMNVEV (reference sequence). CDR3: CASSPWTILGHQQYF. DNA of the CDR3: TGTGCCAGCAGTCCCTGGACTATCCTCGGGCATCAGCAGTACTTC.

This clonotype turned up a few times. The V and J genes are TRBV11-3 and TRBJ1-5; D gene ambiguous. This CDR3 contains 17 residues. CDR1 and CDR2 (germline): SGHNT, YENEEA. Trimming stripped 3 bases from V and 5 bases from J, with 20 bases between. The CDR3 region is CASSLEIQTRAYQPQHF. CDR3 nucleotides: TGTGCCAGCAGCTTGGAGATCCAGACGCGGGCGTATCAGCCCCAGCATTTT.

The chain is built from TRBV3-1 and TRBJ2-7; D unclear. V was cut by 3 bases and J by 9 bases, with 18 bases left in between. This CDR3 contains 14 residues. Germline CDR1 and CDR2: LGHDT and YNNKEL (reference sequence). The CDR3 reads CASSHSAGLRVQYF. The CDR3 DNA sequence: TGTGCCAGCAGCCATTCTGCAGGTCTACGAGTGCAGTACTTC.